Sequencing of this T cell receptor (beta chain) was carried out in a study of T-cell reconstitution after alpha-beta-depleted transplantation in children (dated by TCRdb to about 2016). Turning to the overall study: Using TCR repertoire profiling, the study quantitatively followed how T-cell immune reconstitution unfolded in children after TCRalphabeta/CD19-depleted allogeneic hematopoietic cell transplantation.

This clonotype showed up many times. Its antigen remains undetermined. Base qualities are not at hand, and no much larger clone is one base apart. Via the germline V gene, CDR1 is MGHRA and CDR2 YSYEKL. The CDR3 holds 18 amino acids from the cysteine to the phenylalanine. Of all the DNA, just the CDR3 is kept, 54 bases in frame from base 1. For this chain, trimming is 1 base at the V end and 2 bases at the J end, and the number of junction bases without a gene match is 11. The protocol used for the library was PCR. The data were produced on an Illumina HiSeq 2500. TCR libraries were prepared with molecular barcoding, using unique molecular identifiers to normalize TCRbeta repertoire quantification. TCRdb trimmed the raw reads at Q25, called clones with MiXCR and kept productive beta chains. Each record represents a unique CDR3 protein, reported with the most common genes and DNA among its rows. The sample table holds roughly 300,000 distinct CDR3 sequences, of which over 9% were seen once. The ten largest clones add up to 2% to 3% of the sample.

Source: PBMCs from the stem cell graft donor, taken from the stem cell graft. The chain employs TRBV4-1 and TRBJ2-7; 10 junctional bases match TRBD1. The sequence was collected from a human donor who donated a stem cell graft to a child with acute lymphoblastic leukemia. The CDR3 reads CASSQVDFIGQGAYEQYF. The DNA reads as follows: TGCGCCAGCAGCCAAGTGGATTTTATTGGACAGGGGGCCTACGAGCAGTACTTC.